These 32 T cell receptor beta chains originate from one sample sequenced in a study of T-cell memory formation after mild COVID-19. TCRdb redid the calling of the 5' RACE reads with MiXCR, one entry per CDR3 protein. Found here are about 120,000 distinct CDR3 sequences, 15% to 20% of them singletons; the top ten hold approximately 15%. Sequenced material: PBMCs or a T cell subset sorted from them (not recorded which). The source is an adult woman who had mild COVID-19 (a few samples of this study predate the infection). Cell type and time point are not known.

This clonotype was observed a few times. In nucleotides, the CDR3 is TGTGCCAGCTCACCAGACCTGAACACTGAAGCTTTCTTT. This encodes CASSPDLNTEAFF. The chain recombines TRBV18 with TRBJ1-1; unclear D gene. CDR1 and CDR2 (germline): KGHSH, LQKENI. The CDR3 has 13 amino acids. Trimming removed 2 bases at V and 0 bases at J, with 4 bases between.

The rearrangement links TRBV27 to TRBJ2-4; D tentatively fits TRBD1 or TRBD2 (5 bases each). This CDR3 has 17 amino acids. V lost 5 bases and J 2 bases, leaving 19 bases between the germline ends. Per the germline V gene, CDR1 is MNHEY and CDR2 is SMNVEV (reference sequence). Here the CDR3 reads CASSGSGTRGTKNIQYF. CDR3 coding DNA: TGTGCCAGCAGTGGGTCCGGGACCCGCGGAACCAAAAACATTCAGTACTTC.

Only a few counts were recorded for this clonotype. The chain carries TRBV5-1 and TRBJ1-3; 9 positions match TRBD1. Per the germline V gene, CDR1 is SGHRS and CDR2 is YFSETQ. V trimming: 4 bases; J trimming: 4 bases; junction bases outside the gene matches: 3. CDR3 length: 14 residues. CDR3 protein: CASSPDRGGNTIYF. CDR3 coding DNA: TGCGCCAGCAGCCCGGACAGGGGAGGAAACACCATATATTTT.

This clonotype was observed a few times. J is TRBJ2-7 and V is TRBV9; D not resolved. CDR1 SGDLS and CDR2 YYNGEE come from the germline V gene. V gave up 3 bases and J gave up 7 bases, with 20 bases separating them. The CDR3 is 15 amino acids. CDR3 residues: CASSDSLSPLGEQYF. CDR3 coding DNA: TGTGCCAGCAGCGACTCGTTAAGCCCCCTGGGAGAGCAGTACTTC. Full variable domain (rest looked up from reference TRBV9 and TRBJ2-7): DSGVTQTPKHLITATGQRVTLRCSPRSGDLSVYWYQQSLDQGLQFLIQYYNGEERAKGNILERFSAQQFPDLHSELNLSSLELGDSALYFCASSDSLSPLGEQYFGPGTRLTVT.

The gene calls are TRBV18 and TRBJ1-1; the D gene is possibly TRBD1 (5 bases). Trimming cost V 3 bases and J 5 bases, with 22 bases left between them. The CDR3 totals 17 residues. Looked up from germline, CDR1 is KGHSH and CDR2 is LQKENI. In DNA, the CDR3 is TGTGCCAGCTCACCCTTAAGTCCCGGCCAGGGCTGGACTGAAGCTTTCTTT. This gives the protein CASSPLSPGQGWTEAFF.

This clonotype was counted a few times. The chain carries TRBV9 and TRBJ2-7, with unresolved D. The V end lost 0 bases, the J end lost 0 bases, and 10 bases lay between the germline ends. Germline V CDR1 and CDR2: SGDLS, YYNGEE. There are 15 residues in the CDR3. CDR3 nucleotide sequence: TGTGCCAGCAGCGTAGAATCTACAGCCTCCTACGAGCAGTACTTC. Encoded protein: CASSVESTASYEQYF.

The sample holds a few counts of this clonotype. The V gene is TRBV7-9, the J gene TRBJ2-3, with 12 bases aligning to TRBD2. This CDR3 is built from 18 residues. CDR1 and CDR2 (germline): SEHNR, FQNEAQ (reference sequence). The junction had 10 bases not matched to a gene; V was cut back by 6 bases and J by 0 bases. Here the CDR3 reads CASRPRLAGDMSTDTQYF. As DNA, the CDR3 is TGTGCCAGCAGGCCAAGACTAGCGGGAGACATGAGCACAGATACGCAGTATTTT.

The V gene is TRBV5-1, the J gene TRBJ2-5; no clear D gene. The germline V gene has CDR1 SGHRS and CDR2 YFSETQ. The CDR3 contains 14 residues. The V and J ends lost 0 bases and 2 bases respectively, with 8 bases between them. The CDR3 here is CASSLAFIQETQYF. CDR3 DNA sequence: TGCGCCAGCAGCTTGGCCTTTATACAAGAGACCCAGTACTTC.

The genes are TRBV20-1 and TRBJ1-3; 7 positions agree with TRBD1. J gave up 2 bases and V 4 bases, and 5 bases lay outside the gene matches. The CDR3 length is 14 residues. Germline V lookup: CDR1 DFQATT, CDR2 SNEGSKA (reference sequence). The CDR3 loop is CSATPGTAGNTIYF. The CDR3, as DNA: TGCAGTGCTACTCCCGGGACAGCTGGAAACACCATATATTTT.

The chain combines TRBV9 with TRBJ2-7; 10 bases are a match to TRBD2. Germline trimming cut 2 bases from V and 5 bases from J; bases unmatched to any gene: 4. This CDR3 is built from 14 residues. Germline lookup yields CDR1 SGDLS and CDR2 YYNGEE. CDR3 amino acids: CASSVGTSAHEQYF. The CDR3 DNA reads as TGTGCCAGCAGCGTCGGGACTAGCGCCCACGAGCAGTACTTC.

The rearrangement joins TRBV7-9 to TRBJ1-5; 7 bases are shared with TRBD1. The CDR3 extends over 15 amino acids. Losses at the gene ends were 5 bases for V and 2 bases for J; bases not matched to a gene: 6. From germline, CDR1 is SEHNR and CDR2 FQNEAQ (reference sequence). The CDR3, as DNA: TGTGCCAGCAGCCCGACAGGGTCCCGCAATCAGCCCCAGCATTTT. It yields the protein CASSPTGSRNQPQHF.

The V and J genes are TRBV30 and TRBJ1-6; D not certain. V was cut by 7 bases and J by 7 bases, with 11 bases left in between. The germline CDR1 and CDR2 sequences are GTSNPN and SVGIG (reference sequence). The CDR3 runs to 12 residues. DNA for the CDR3: TGTGCCTTCGGACGGACCAATTCACCCCTCCACTTT. This codes for CAFGRTNSPLHF.

The chain is built from TRBV29-1 and TRBJ1-1; the D gene is possibly TRBD1 (5 bases). Trimming shortened V by 5 bases and J by 2 bases, and 12 bases separated the two germline ends. This CDR3 has 13 amino acids. Germline V gene lookup returns CDR1 SQVTM and CDR2 ANQGSEA. CDR3 loop: CSVSRGGNTEAFF. As DNA, the CDR3 is TGCAGCGTTTCAAGGGGCGGCAACACTGAAGCTTTCTTT.

The chain is built from TRBV3-1 and TRBJ2-5; weak D call: TRBD1 (5 bases). The V gene lost 4 bases and the J gene lost 4 bases, with 16 bases spanning the gap. The CDR3 contains 15 residues. Per germline, CDR1 LGHDT and CDR2 YNNKEL (reference sequence). The CDR3 loop reads CASSLGVQSGETQYF. CDR3 in DNA: TGTGCCAGCAGCCTAGGGGTACAGTCCGGAGAGACCCAGTACTTC.

The gene calls are TRBV7-9 and TRBJ2-5; D is perhaps TRBD2 (6 bases). CDR1 and CDR2 from the germline V gene are SEHNR and FQNEAQ (reference sequence). The CDR3 is 17 residues long. The V gene lost 2 bases and the J gene lost 3 bases, with 19 bases spanning the gap. CDR3 protein: CASSLSSGRWRKETQYF. The CDR3 bases are TGTGCCAGCAGCTTATCCTCGGGGAGGTGGCGGAAAGAGACCCAGTACTTC.

The V and J genes are TRBV29-1 and TRBJ2-7; unclear D gene. The CDR3 covers 11 residues. The V end lost 0 bases, the J end lost 3 bases, and 3 bases lay between the germline ends. Germline V gene data show CDR1 as SQVTM and CDR2 as ANQGSEA. CDR3 coding DNA: TGCAGCGTTGAAGAAGACTACGAGCAGTACTTC. Its translation is CSVEEDYEQYF.

The rearrangement links TRBV4-3 to TRBJ2-7; 10 bases fit TRBD1. The CDR3 spans 16 residues. V shed 0 bases, J shed 2 bases, and the junction held 4 bases outside the gene matches. Per germline, CDR1 LGHNA and CDR2 YSLEER. The CDR3 reads CASSQEGGTGAYEQYF. The CDR3, as DNA: TGCGCCAGCAGCCAAGAAGGAGGGACAGGGGCCTACGAGCAGTACTTC.

The chain links TRBV6-5 to TRBJ2-7; a possible D gene is TRBD1 (6 bases). The CDR3 runs 15 residues. CDR1 is MNHEY, CDR2 SVGAGI, per germline. V was cut by 6 bases and J by 0 bases, with 15 bases left in between. DNA for the CDR3: TGTGCCAGCAGGACAGGCGAAGCCGGCTCCTACGAGCAGTACTTC. This codes for CASRTGEAGSYEQYF.

This clonotype was seen ten or more times. The chain recombines TRBV6-6 with TRBJ2-3, with 11 bases identical to TRBD2. CDR3 length: 16 residues. The J segment lost 1 base and the V segment lost 5 bases, leaving 5 bases of the junction unmatched. Germline assignment: CDR1 MNHNY and CDR2 SVGAGI (reference sequence). This CDR3 reads CASSPLAGEGTDTQYF. In nucleotides, the CDR3 is TGTGCCAGCAGTCCACTAGCGGGAGAGGGCACAGATACGCAGTATTTT.

This clonotype was counted a few times. The CDR3 region is CASSLVLGYGYTF. Written as DNA, the CDR3 is TGTGCCAGCAGCTTAGTATTGGGGTATGGCTACACCTTC. The gene calls are TRBV7-9 and TRBJ1-2; no reliable D call. Between the trimmed V and J ends, which lost 1 base and 5 bases, there was a span of 8 bases. Germline CDR1 and CDR2: SEHNR and FQNEAQ (reference sequence). The CDR3 sequence is 13 residues long.

The chain links TRBV5-6 to TRBJ1-2; TRBD1 agrees at 9 bases. The trim removed 4 bases at V and 5 bases at J, leaving 15 bases unmatched. CDR1 is SGHDT and CDR2 is YYEEEE in the germline V gene. The CDR3 has 17 residues. CDR3 coding DNA: TGTGCCAGCAGCGCGCCTTTTCGGGACAGGGTATCATATGGCTACACCTTC. Translating it yields CASSAPFRDRVSYGYTF.

V gene TRBV10-3 combines with J gene TRBJ2-2; perhaps TRBD1 as D (6 bases). CDR1 ENHRY and CDR2 SYGVKD come from the germline V gene. The CDR3 length is 19 residues. V was cut by 3 bases and J by 0 bases, with 20 bases left in between. CDR3 amino acids: CAISERRLGAGPNTGELFF. As DNA, the CDR3 is TGTGCCATCAGTGAACGCCGCTTGGGGGCTGGCCCGAACACCGGGGAGCTGTTTTTT.

The rearrangement uses TRBV20-1 and TRBJ2-1; TRBD1 agrees at 8 bases. Germline V gives CDR1 DFQATT, CDR2 SNEGSKA (reference sequence). This CDR3 comprises 15 residues. J lost 5 bases, V lost 3 bases, and 9 bases had no gene match. The CDR3: CSASNRGRHDNEQFF. CDR3 sequence (DNA): TGCAGTGCTAGCAACAGGGGGAGGCACGACAATGAGCAGTTCTTC.

The CDR3 region has the DNA TGTGCCAGCTCACTTGACATATCATCGAGCACCGGGGAGCTGTTTTTT. Amino acids: CASSLDISSSTGELFF. The chain is built from TRBV18 and TRBJ2-2; D is unresolved. This CDR3 contains 16 residues. Per germline, CDR1 KGHSH and CDR2 LQKENI. Trimming cost V 4 bases and J 4 bases, with 16 bases left between them.

The rearrangement uses TRBV5-6 and TRBJ1-1; D is possibly TRBD1 (5 bases). V was shortened by 0 bases and J by 11 bases, with 11 bases between the two germline ends. The CDR3 contains 12 residues. CDR1 is SGHDT, CDR2 YYEEEE, per germline. CDR3 in amino acids: CASSLGGARAFF. As DNA, the CDR3 is TGTGCCAGCAGCTTGGGGGGCGCGAGGGCTTTCTTT.

This clonotype was counted a few times. The chain carries TRBV20-1 and TRBJ1-1; TRBD1 agrees at 7 bases. Germline CDR1 and CDR2: DFQATT and SNEGSKA (reference sequence). Germline trimming cut 4 bases from V and 8 bases from J; bases unmatched to any gene: 4. The CDR3 runs 11 residues. The CDR3 DNA sequence: TGCAGTGCTACTGGGACAGTGGAAGCTTTCTTT. It encodes CSATGTVEAFF.

This chain joins TRBV20-1 and TRBJ2-3; D not certain. Germline CDR1 is DFQATT and CDR2 is SNEGSKA (reference sequence). V was clipped by 0 bases and J by 2 bases, with 6 bases between them. This CDR3 spans 13 amino acids. CDR3 nucleotide sequence: TGCAGTGCTAGAGACTGGAACACAGATACGCAGTATTTT. Encoded protein: CSARDWNTDTQYF.

The chain links TRBV27 to TRBJ2-1, with D perhaps matching TRBD2 (6 bases). The CDR3 contains 15 residues. CDR1 and CDR2 (germline): MNHEY, SMNVEV (reference sequence). Trimming shortened V by 1 base and J by 8 bases, and 15 bases separated the two germline ends. CDR3: CASSLLSGGTHEQFF. CDR3 nucleotides: TGTGCCAGCAGTTTATTATCCGGAGGGACCCATGAGCAGTTCTTC.

This chain connects TRBV7-9 to TRBJ2-1; 7 bases map to TRBD2. In germline, CDR1 is SEHNR, CDR2 FQNEAQ (reference sequence). The junction had 11 bases not matched to a gene; V was cut back by 5 bases and J by 4 bases. CDR3 size: 16 residues. CDR3 DNA: TGTGCCAGCAGCCTGGCCCTAGCGGTAAAGTACAATGAGCAGTTCTTC. This codes for CASSLALAVKYNEQFF.

V and J are TRBV7-9 and TRBJ2-1; D is ambiguous. The CDR3 is 15 amino acids. Deletions cut 1 base from V and 0 bases from J, with 7 bases between. CDR1 and CDR2 from the germline V gene are SEHNR and FQNEAQ (reference sequence). The CDR3 loop is CASSLVRSSYNEQFF. In DNA form, the CDR3 reads TGTGCCAGCAGCTTAGTCCGGAGCTCCTACAATGAGCAGTTCTTC.

The genes are TRBV15 and TRBJ2-7; TRBD1 matches 8 bases. Germline values: CDR1 LNHNV, CDR2 YYDKDF (reference sequence). V trimming: 7 bases; J trimming: 4 bases; junction bases outside the gene matches: 12. The length of the CDR3 is 15 residues. The CDR3 here is CATTEDRANPYEQYF. For the CDR3, the DNA is TGTGCCACCACCGAGGACAGGGCAAACCCTTACGAGCAGTACTTC.

This clonotype has just a few counts. This rearrangement joins TRBV5-1 to TRBJ2-7, with D maybe TRBD1 (6 bases). The V and J ends lost 0 bases and 6 bases respectively, with 19 bases between them. The CDR3 loop spans 16 amino acids. Germline assignment: CDR1 SGHRS and CDR2 YFSETQ. Written as DNA, the CDR3 is TGCGCCAGCAGCTTGGCCAAGGGAACAGGGAAAATCGAGCAGTACTTC. Its protein is CASSLAKGTGKIEQYF.